This T cell receptor (beta chain) was sequenced for a study of blood T cells in healthy people across ages (dated by TCRdb to 2013 to 2016). Regarding the research as a whole: In model experiments, template switching captured about one uniquely barcoded TCR beta cDNA molecule for every two T cells. Age-related changes in TCR beta repertoire diversity were measured in the study by deep sequencing normalized with unique cDNA molecular identifiers. Donors were grouped into four age groups: young (average approximately 15 years), middle-aged (39), aged (around 60) and long-lived (around 80). To avoid experimental bias, donors of different ages were randomly spread across the sequencing lanes. The study analyzed two additional independent replicas of 1 million unique cDNA reads from the same blood draw for two donors, one aged 18 to 29 and one aged 80 or older.

Beyond this particular receptor, the publication reports: As age increased, observed TCR beta diversity per million T cells dropped in a roughly linear way, and a significant reduction was already evident by age about 36. Since profiling was done on bulk unsorted PBMCs, naive and antigen-experienced compartments could not be conclusively compared. Observed TCR beta diversity correlated strongly with the percentage of naive T cells measured by flow cytometry. The CMV infection status of donors was not known, potentially confounding age-related changes in expanded clonotypes. The long-lived group showed more naive CD4+ T cells, fewer expanded clones and increased TCR diversity than the aged group, suggesting age selection. Estimates of total diversity based on one million sequenced T cells were regarded as lower bounds and as underestimates.

As concerns this clonotype: Its antigen is still unknown. No base qualities exist here, and no much larger clone lies one base off it.

The library was generated by 5' RACE. Sequencing instrument: Illumina HiSeq 2500. A second roughly 6 to 12 cycle PCR used a sample-barcoded 5' primer and a J-beta primer mix. A unique molecular identifier was introduced onto each TCR beta cDNA molecule by a template-switch 5' adaptor carrying 12 random nucleotides. Each sample yielded at least 2.5 million CDR3-containing paired-end reads. All of the RNA was converted into first-strand cDNA using the Mint cDNA synthesis kit, with a TRBC-specific oligonucleotide serving as the primer. Following uracil-DNA glycosylase treatment, all cDNA underwent a first 18-cycle PCR with the universal primers M1SS and BC2_uni_R. In the paper's pipeline: Normalization of each sample was performed by random selection of 1 million high-quality reads, each carrying a distinct molecular identifier. Reads sharing molecular identifiers were discarded rather than binned into consensus sequences. MiTCR, run with a Q25 quality threshold and the strictest error-elimination algorithm, handled CDR3 identification, clonotype clustering and error correction. A nonparametric unseen species model with Euler transformation was used to estimate a lower bound on total TCR beta diversity. The public reads were quality trimmed at Q25 with fastp and then assembled into clones with MiXCR by TCRdb, keeping productive beta chains. Under each unique CDR3 protein, matching rows form one entry showing the most common genes and DNA. TCRdb, not the authors, supplied the V and J calls. The sample contains 550,000 to 700,000 distinct CDR3 sequences, approximately 25% of them found a single time. The ten largest clones add up to about 18% of the sample.

Donors were 40 or so systemically healthy Caucasian individuals from Russia aged roughly 6 to 95 years. Around 10 milliliters of peripheral blood were collected from each donor into EDTA-treated Vacutainer tubes. Ficoll-Paque density-gradient centrifugation was used to isolate PBMCs, with at least 6 million per sample. Trizol reagent was used to extract total RNA from PBMCs, with at least 6 micrograms per sample. For every donor, an aliquot of PBMCs went through flow cytometry to measure the percentages of naive CD45RAhigh/CD27high T cells. Cut back by 3 bases and 8 bases, the V and J ends lie 22 bases apart. Via the germline V gene, CDR1 is SGHTA and CDR2 FQGNSA. Reading from cysteine to phenylalanine, the CDR3 counts 16 amino acids. Only the CDR3 DNA stays, 48 bases, in frame from base 1.

The sample was blood. This receptor was taken from a woman aged 70-85 years in good health. This sequence uses TRBV7-2 and TRBJ1-2; the D gene identity is not certain. The DNA sequence is as follows: TGTGCCAGCAGCTTCTCGGCGTCAGGAAGCCTCGAAGGCTACACCTTC. Its coded protein is CASSFSASGSLEGYTF.